This T cell receptor beta chain appears in the sequencing data of a study of CD8+CD57+ T cells in acquired aplastic anemia. Study context: DNA from sorted CD4+ and CD8+ cells averaged 3.2 ug.

Patients picked for sequencing had shown CD8+CD57+ cell expansion detected by flow cytometry. For CDR3 and TCR beta VDJ profiling, genomic DNA was the template used. Using its own MiXCR run on the reads, TCRdb lists one record per CDR3 protein. The profile covers about 180,000 distinct CDR3 sequences, with less than 60% appearing a single time and 0.85% to 1.2% taken by the ten largest. The V gene end was trimmed by 8 bases and the J gene end by 4 bases; junction bases not matched to a gene: 9. The germline V gene encodes CDR1 MGHDK and CDR2 SYGVNS. CDR3 length: 14 amino acids. This receptor was obtained from a human donor with aplastic anemia. The V call is TRBV25-1, the J call TRBJ2-3; 7 bases match TRBD2. Sample: sorted CD4+, CD8+, or CD8+CD57+ T cells (not recorded which) from PBMCs. The CDR3 reads CASRGGTWADTQYF. CDR3 sequence (DNA): TGTGCCAGCCGCGGGGGAACATGGGCAGATACGCAGTATTTT.